This T cell receptor beta chain is from a study of blood T cell repertoires in COVID-19. This CDR3 is 16 amino acids long. Germline V gene data show CDR1 as MNHEY and CDR2 as SVGEGT. V lost 6 bases, J lost 2 bases, and 11 bases stayed unmatched. Across roughly 25 US areas, participants ranged in age from roughly 18 to 95 years. Cohorts were based on clinical histories the participants reported. TCRdb keeps only in-frame clones here, not all; method: immunoSEQ multiplex PCR. The table includes 250,000 to 300,000 clones, around 84% detected once. The rearrangement links TRBV6-2 or TRBV6-3 to TRBJ2-7; 9 nucleotides match TRBD2. Material for sequencing was PBMCs or T cells enriched from blood (not recorded which). The sequence was collected from a woman between 50 and 59 years old who had been exposed to COVID-19. DNA for the CDR3: TGTGCCAGCAGCCACGAGAAGCGCGGGGGGGCCTACGAGCAGTACTTC. The encoded protein is CASSHEKRGGAYEQYF.